This T cell receptor beta chain was sequenced during a study of T cell repertoires in cytomegalovirus infection. Across the whole study: Epitope selection comprised recently identified HLA-C-restricted CMV epitopes and well-studied HLA-B-restricted CMV epitopes. Public TCR beta signatures indicated both CMV infection and matching HLA type.

Germline values: CDR1 MNHEY, CDR2 SVGEGT. V lost 0 bases to trimming and J lost 3 bases, with 11 bases between them. This CDR3 is built from 15 residues. Via MiXCR, TCRdb re-called the reads, giving one row per CDR3 protein. The sample consists of fewer than 1,000,000 distinct CDR3 sequences, 31% of them appearing once. The table lists this clonotype with a few counts. Its antigen is not identified. Study-wide points: Cumulative frequency (of public TCR beta family members) identified carriers of CMV plus the relevant HLA. Across the ex vivo response, the dominant clonotypes were HLA-C-restricted CMV-specific TCR beta clonotypes.

The source of this sequence is a human donor in good health (CMV status not recorded). Some clones in this sample may be carry-over from other donors' samples. V gene TRBV6-2 or TRBV6-3 combines with J gene TRBJ1-1; D may be TRBD1 (6 bases). Specimen: cultured CD8+ T cells from PBMCs, collected from culture after CMV antigen stimulation. DNA of the CDR3: TGTGCCAGCAGTTACTCGAGGGGGAGGGACACTGAAGCTTTCTTT. It translates to CASSYSRGRDTEAFF.